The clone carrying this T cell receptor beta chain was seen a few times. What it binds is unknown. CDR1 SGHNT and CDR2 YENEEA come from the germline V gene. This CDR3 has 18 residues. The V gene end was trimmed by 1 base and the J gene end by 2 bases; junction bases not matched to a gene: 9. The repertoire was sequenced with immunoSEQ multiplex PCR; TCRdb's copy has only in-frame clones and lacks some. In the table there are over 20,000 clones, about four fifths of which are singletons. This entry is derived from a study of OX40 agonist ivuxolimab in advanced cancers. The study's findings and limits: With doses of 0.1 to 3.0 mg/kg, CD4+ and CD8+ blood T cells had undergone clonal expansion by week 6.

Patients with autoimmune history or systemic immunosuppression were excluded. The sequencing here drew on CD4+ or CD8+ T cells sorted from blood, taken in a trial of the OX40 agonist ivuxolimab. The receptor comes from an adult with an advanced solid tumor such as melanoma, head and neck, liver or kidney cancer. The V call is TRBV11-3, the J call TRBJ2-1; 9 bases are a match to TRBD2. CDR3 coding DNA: TGTGCCAGCAGCTTAGGGCACAATAGCGGGGGAGCCTACAATGAGCAGTTCTTC. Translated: CASSLGHNSGGAYNEQFF.